The 27 T cell receptor beta chains reported below all come from one sample, sequenced in a study of blood T cell repertoires in COVID-19. Sequencing was performed with immunoSEQ multiplex PCR; in TCRdb, only in-frame clones are kept and a portion is missing. Counted here are approximately 270,000 clones, nearly 90% occurring once; the ten biggest clones make up roughly 3.1%. Sequencing input: peripheral blood. These receptors originate from a man younger than 30 with active or convalescent COVID-19.

The chain carries TRBV7-2 and TRBJ2-4, with 14 bases identical to TRBD2. CDR1 is SGHTA, CDR2 FQGNSA, per germline. CDR3 length: 19 amino acids. The ends lost 3 bases at V and 1 base at J; junction bases unmatched: 8. The DNA of the CDR3 is TGTGCCAGCAGCTTGAGGGGGACTAGCGGGAGAGGGGCCAAAAACATTCAGTACTTC. Translation: CASSLRGTSGRGAKNIQYF.

CDR3 protein: CSVEDAPRGGGRTQYF. The CDR3 DNA sequence: TGCAGCGTTGAAGACGCACCGAGAGGGGGGGGGCGGACCCAGTACTTC. This chain links TRBV29-1 with TRBJ2-5, with D maybe TRBD2 (7 bases). The CDR3 runs to 16 residues. The germline V and J ends were trimmed by 0 bases and 7 bases, with 21 bases remaining between them. The germline V gene has CDR1 SQVTM and CDR2 ANQGSEA.

The chain couples TRBV12-3 or TRBV12-4 to TRBJ1-5; D gene unclear. This CDR3 is 12 amino acids long. V gave up 5 bases and J gave up 6 bases, with 8 bases separating them. The CDR3 region is CASSPGTQPQHF. For the CDR3, the DNA is TGTGCCAGCAGTCCGGGAACTCAGCCCCAGCATTTT.

The chain recombines TRBV3-1 (or the pseudogene TRBV3-2) with TRBJ1-2, with 8 nucleotides matching TRBD1. The CDR3 runs 15 residues. CDR1 and CDR2 from the germline V gene are LGHDT and YNNKEL (reference sequence). V was clipped by 4 bases and J by 5 bases; unmatched bases: 9. In DNA form, the CDR3 reads TGTGCCAGCAGCCCCTCGGACAGGGCGGGGTATGGCTACACCTTC. Protein sequence: CASSPSDRAGYGYTF.

The chain recombines TRBV4-1 with TRBJ2-1; D ambiguous. Germline CDR1 and CDR2: MGHRA and YSYEKL. The CDR3 runs 17 residues. V lost 0 bases and J lost 5, with 17 bases in between. CDR3 residues: CASSQDTGVSSDNEQFF. The DNA of the CDR3 is TGCGCCAGCAGCCAAGATACCGGAGTTAGCTCGGACAATGAGCAGTTCTTC.

The rearrangement uses TRBV6-2 or TRBV6-3 and TRBJ1-1; TRBD1 might be the D (5 bases). Germline CDR1 is MNHEY and CDR2 is SVGEGT. Deletions cut 5 bases from V and 0 bases from J, with 10 bases between. The CDR3 is made up of 14 amino acids. In DNA, the CDR3 is TGTGCCAGCAGTAGCGACAGCATGAACACTGAAGCTTTCTTT. Translation gives CASSSDSMNTEAFF.

V and J are TRBV2 and TRBJ2-3; D is ambiguous. The CDR3 extends over 10 amino acids. Deletions cut 7 bases from V and 7 bases from J, with 6 bases between. CDR1 SNHLY and CDR2 FYNNEI come from the germline V gene. The CDR3 loop reads CASKTNTQYF. CDR3 sequence (DNA): TGTGCCAGCAAGACAAATACGCAGTATTTT.

This chain's CDR3 is CATSRDPSGNQPQHF. In nucleotides, the CDR3 is TGTGCCACCAGCAGAGACCCTTCGGGCAATCAGCCCCAGCATTTT. The chain joins TRBV15 to TRBJ1-5, with no clear D. The CDR3 is 15 residues long. V was pared by 0 bases and J by 2 bases, with 8 bases between. CDR1 and CDR2 (germline): LNHNV, YYDKDF (reference sequence).

Here the CDR3 reads CASSQARRTEAFF. The CDR3 coding sequence is TGCGCCAGCAGCCAAGCTCGTCGCACTGAAGCTTTCTTT. V gene TRBV4-3 combines with J gene TRBJ1-1; no clear D gene. Trimming left V 1 base short and J 4 bases short, with 7 bases between. Germline CDR1 is LGHNA and CDR2 is YSLEER. The CDR3 is 13 residues long.

This clone was detected only once. This chain uses TRBV18 with TRBJ1-1; 8 bases agree with TRBD1. Trimming cost V 8 bases and J 10 bases; bases outside gene matches: 9. CDR1 and CDR2 (germline): KGHSH, LQKENI. CDR3 length: 12 amino acids. The CDR3 nucleotides are TGTGCCAGCAAAGGGACAGGATCTGTAGCTTTCTTT. Translation gives CASKGTGSVAFF.

This sequence joins TRBV7-3 and TRBJ1-3, with D hard to call. The V gene's germline CDR1 is SGHTA and CDR2 FQGTGA. V lost 2 bases and J lost 1, with 15 bases in between. This CDR3 contains 17 residues. The CDR3 sequence: CASSLYPAGESGNTIYF. The CDR3 bases are TGTGCCAGCAGCTTATATCCGGCCGGGGAGTCTGGAAACACCATATATTTT.

The chain joins TRBV29-1 to TRBJ2-1; 9 positions match TRBD2. Germline V gives CDR1 SQVTM, CDR2 ANQGSEA. The CDR3 runs 14 residues. With 6 bases clipped from V and 6 bases from J, the junction kept 9 bases outside the gene matches. This CDR3 reads CSVRISGSANEQFF. In DNA form, the CDR3 reads TGCAGCGTAAGAATTAGCGGGAGTGCCAATGAGCAGTTCTTC.

The CDR3 protein is CASSFPNTDTQYF. The CDR3 DNA reads as TGTGCCAGCAGTTTCCCCAACACAGATACGCAGTATTTT. The J gene is TRBJ2-3, the V gene TRBV28; no clear D gene. Trimming took 3 bases from V and 2 from J, leaving 6 bases between them. Germline V gene sequence: CDR1 MDHEN, CDR2 SYDVKM. The CDR3 loop spans 13 amino acids. Looking up the rest from reference TRBV28 and TRBJ2-3 gives the full variable domain: DVKVTQSSRYLVKRTGEKVFLECVQDMDHENMFWYRQDPGLGLRLIYFSYDVKMKEKGDIPEGYSVSREKKERFSLILESASTNQTSMYLCASSFPNTDTQYFGPGTRLTVL.

The rearrangement links TRBV6-5 to TRBJ2-7, with a weak D call TRBD1 (6 bases). CDR3 size: 15 residues. V shed 6 bases and J shed 5 bases, with 20 bases lying between them. In germline, CDR1 is MNHEY, CDR2 SVGAGI. As DNA, the CDR3 is TGTGCCAGCAGGACCACGGGACACCTAAATCACGAGCAGTACTTC. This gives the protein CASRTTGHLNHEQYF.

V gene TRBV6-2 or TRBV6-3 combines with J gene TRBJ2-3, with 7 bases lining up with TRBD2. This CDR3 spans 18 amino acids. The V gene end was trimmed by 5 bases and the J gene end by 0 bases; junction bases not matched to a gene: 14. Germline CDR1 and CDR2: MNHEY and SVGEGT. The CDR3 loop is CASSTRRASGPSTDTQYF. The DNA of the CDR3 is TGTGCCAGCAGTACCCGACGGGCTAGCGGTCCCAGCACAGATACGCAGTATTTT.

The chain combines TRBV27 with TRBJ1-2; D possibly corresponds to TRBD1 (6 bases). The germline gives CDR1 MNHEY, CDR2 SMNVEV (reference sequence). Trimming stripped 5 bases from V and 5 bases from J, with 15 bases between. CDR3 size: 14 residues. The CDR3 sequence is CASSPRTAQYGYTF. The CDR3 bases are TGTGCCAGCAGTCCGAGGACAGCCCAATATGGCTACACCTTC.

V usage is TRBV30 and J usage is TRBJ1-5; D is unresolved. The ends were cut back, 4 bases at V and 0 bases at J, with 13 bases in the middle. The germline gives CDR1 GTSNPN, CDR2 SVGIG (reference sequence). The CDR3 runs to 15 residues. The CDR3 region is CAWTPGLHSNQPQHF. CDR3 DNA: TGTGCCTGGACCCCTGGACTGCATAGCAATCAGCCCCAGCATTTT.

In its sample, this clone was seen once. The chain links TRBV5-5 to TRBJ1-1; possibly TRBD1 for D (5 bases). The V gene's germline CDR1 is SGHKS and CDR2 YYEKEE (reference sequence). The CDR3 extends over 16 amino acids. With 0 bases removed from V and 0 bases from J, the gap between germline ends came to 12 bases. This CDR3 reads CASSLAGTGMNTEAFF. The CDR3 nucleotides are TGTGCCAGCAGCTTGGCCGGAACAGGTATGAACACTGAAGCTTTCTTT. Supplemented by reference TRBV5-5 and TRBJ1-1, the full variable domain reads DAGVTQSPTHLIKTRGQQVTLRCSPISGHKSVSWYQQVLGQGPQFIFQYYEKEERGRGNFPDRFSARQFPNYSSELNVNALLLGDSALYLCASSLAGTGMNTEAFFGQGTRLTVV.

In its sample, this clone was seen a few times. The V gene is TRBV7-9, the J gene TRBJ2-7, with D hard to call. Between the trimmed V and J ends, which lost 8 bases and 2 bases, there was a span of 10 bases. This CDR3 region has 12 residues. Germline CDR1 SEHNR, CDR2 FQNEAQ (reference sequence). The DNA of the CDR3 is TGTGCCAGCTCTACCTCCACCTACGAGCAGTACTTC. This sequence encodes CASSTSTYEQYF.

The gene calls are TRBV5-1 and TRBJ1-2; a weak D match, TRBD1 (6 bases). Per the germline V gene, CDR1 is SGHRS and CDR2 is YFSETQ. The CDR3 spans 15 residues. V was clipped by 1 base and J by 3 bases, with 13 bases between them. DNA of the CDR3: TGCGCCAGCAGCTTGAGTGCCAGGGGAGACTATGGCTACACCTTC. Translated, it gives CASSLSARGDYGYTF.

CDR3 sequence (DNA): TGTGCCAGCAGACTAGCGGGAGGAGTAGAGACCCAGTACTTC. As protein: CASRLAGGVETQYF. The V gene is TRBV3-1 (or the pseudogene TRBV3-2), the J gene TRBJ2-5, with 12 bases matching TRBD2. The CDR3 loop spans 14 amino acids. Germline CDR1 is LGHDT and CDR2 is YNNKEL (reference sequence). With V trimmed by 6 bases and J by 4 bases, 3 bases remained unmatched.

The V and J genes are TRBV7-2 and TRBJ2-7, with TRBD2 as a possible D gene (5 bases). The CDR3 is made up of 14 amino acids. The V and J ends lost 7 bases and 9 bases respectively, with 22 bases between them. Germline CDR1 SGHTA, CDR2 FQGNSA. CDR3 sequence (DNA): TGTGCCAGCAACCCGGGGAACCCTCTTTTCGGGCAGTACTTC. Its protein product is CASNPGNPLFGQYF.

V gene TRBV5-4 combines with J gene TRBJ2-1; TRBD2 aligns across 10 bases. Germline CDR1 SGHNT, CDR2 YYREEE (reference sequence). This CDR3 contains 18 residues. Trimming at V came to 2 bases and at J to 5 bases, leaving 13 bases not matched to a gene. The CDR3 spells CASSFRPFSGGRNNEQFF. As DNA, the CDR3 is TGTGCCAGCAGCTTTCGCCCCTTTAGCGGGGGGAGGAACAATGAGCAGTTCTTC.

The table lists this clone with a count of one. This sequence joins TRBV5-4 and TRBJ2-7, with 13 positions matching TRBD2. The CDR3 is made up of 16 amino acids. The trim removed 3 bases at V and 6 bases at J, leaving 9 bases unmatched. CDR1 is SGHNT, CDR2 YYREEE, per germline (reference sequence). DNA for the CDR3: TGTGCCAGCAGCTCGAGACTAGCGGGGGGCCCCTCCGAGCAGTACTTC. Translated, it gives CASSSRLAGGPSEQYF.

The V and J genes are TRBV25-1 and TRBJ1-1; no clear D gene. The CDR3 spans 14 residues. V was shortened by 1 base and J by 1 base, with 7 bases between the two germline ends. Germline-derived CDR1 and CDR2 are MGHDK and SYGVNS. The CDR3 DNA reads TGTGCCAGCAGTGAATTGGGAGGGAACACTGAAGCTTTCTTT. Translated, it gives CASSELGGNTEAFF.

The chain carries TRBV6-5 and TRBJ2-7, with TRBD1 as a possible D gene (6 bases). CDR3 length: 13 residues. Trimming removed 6 bases from V and 6 bases from J, with 15 bases in between. CDR1 MNHEY and CDR2 SVGAGI come from the germline V gene. CDR3 loop: CASRTGSGGEQYF. The CDR3 DNA is TGTGCCAGCAGAACAGGGTCGGGCGGCGAGCAGTACTTC.

This chain uses TRBV25-1 with TRBJ1-3; D ambiguous. V dropped 1 base and J dropped 4 bases, with 14 bases sitting between them. This CDR3 contains 16 residues. Germline values: CDR1 MGHDK, CDR2 SYGVNS. The CDR3 bases are TGTGCCAGCAGTGAATTCCCGGGAAGACGAGGAAACACCATATATTTT. The encoded protein is CASSEFPGRRGNTIYF.